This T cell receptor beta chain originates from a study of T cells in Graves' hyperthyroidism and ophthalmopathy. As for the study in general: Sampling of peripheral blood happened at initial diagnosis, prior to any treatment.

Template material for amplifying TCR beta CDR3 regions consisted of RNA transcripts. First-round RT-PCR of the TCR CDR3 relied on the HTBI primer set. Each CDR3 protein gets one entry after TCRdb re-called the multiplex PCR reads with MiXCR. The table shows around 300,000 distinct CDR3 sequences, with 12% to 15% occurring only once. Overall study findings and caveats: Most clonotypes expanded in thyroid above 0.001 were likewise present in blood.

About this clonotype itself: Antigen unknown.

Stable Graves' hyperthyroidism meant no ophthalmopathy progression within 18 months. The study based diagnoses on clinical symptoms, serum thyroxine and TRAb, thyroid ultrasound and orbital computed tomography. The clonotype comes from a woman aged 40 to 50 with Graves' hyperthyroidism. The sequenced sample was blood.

This CDR3 is CASSPGLEVETQYF. Written as DNA, the CDR3 is TGTGCCAGCTCACCGGGACTAGAAGTCGAGACCCAGTACTTC. This chain joins TRBV18 and TRBJ2-5; 8 nucleotides line up with TRBD2. From germline, CDR1 is KGHSH and CDR2 LQKENI. J was trimmed by 5 bases and V by 3 bases; bases with no gene match: 5. The CDR3 has 14 residues.